Presented here are 20 T cell receptor beta chains from one specimen sequenced in a study of cytomegalovirus exposure and HLA in healthy donors (TCRdb year 2017). The library was made by the immunoSEQ multiplex PCR assay. The multiplex PCR relied on a mix of 60 forward primers for TCR Vbeta segments and 13 reverse primers for TCR Jbeta segments. This immuneACCESS table, as held by TCRdb, lists in-frame sequences with V and J called but not all clones. Of the missing ones, under half trace to an unresolved V gene in checked studies; the others have no known cause. This sample lists some 80,000 clones; around 82% were detected once. The ten largest clones add up to about 3.1% of the sample. Sequenced input: PBMCs. These receptors were collected from a man aged 50 to 60 in good health and CMV-seronegative.

This clone was counted a few times. The rearrangement uses TRBV19 and TRBJ1-5; no firm D call. This CDR3 comprises 14 residues. V was shortened by 3 bases and J by 1 base, with 7 bases between the two germline ends. Germline CDR1 reads LNHDA; CDR2 reads SQIVND (reference sequence). Here the CDR3 DNA reads TGTGCCAGTAGTATTGACGGGAGCAATCAGCCCCAGCATTTT. Its protein product is CASSIDGSNQPQHF. The complete variable domain, with remaining parts taken from reference TRBV19 and TRBJ1-5, reads DGGITQSPKYLFRKEGQNVTLSCEQNLNHDAMYWYRQDPGQGLRLIYYSQIVNDFQKGDIAEGYSVSREKKESFPLTVTSAQKNPTAFYLCASSIDGSNQPQHFGDGTRLSIL.

This clone was counted once. This chain connects TRBV6-1 to TRBJ2-7; 7 bases fit TRBD1. J was trimmed by 6 bases and V by 10 bases; bases with no gene match: 15. Germline assignment: CDR1 MNHNS and CDR2 SASEGT. CDR3 length: 14 residues. CDR3 region: CATIAGTANSEQYF. CDR3 nucleotide sequence: TGTGCCACCATCGCCGGGACAGCCAATTCCGAGCAGTACTTC.

The chain employs TRBV18 and TRBJ2-3; 7 nucleotides line up with TRBD1. The CDR3 has 16 residues. Trimming cost V 6 bases and J 1 base; bases outside gene matches: 10. The V gene's germline CDR1 is KGHSH and CDR2 LQKENI. CDR3 sequence: CASSRQGRVGTDTQYF. In DNA, the CDR3 is TGTGCCAGCTCGCGACAGGGAAGGGTTGGCACAGATACGCAGTATTTT.

The gene calls are TRBV5-5 and TRBJ1-5; 7 nucleotides agree with TRBD1. V gave up 0 bases and J gave up 1 base; unmatched junction bases: 1. CDR1 and CDR2 from the germline V gene are SGHKS and YYEKEE (reference sequence). The CDR3 sequence is 15 residues long. The CDR3, as DNA: TGTGCCAGCAGCTTGGACAGGGGAAGCAATCAGCCCCAGCATTTT. Translation: CASSLDRGSNQPQHF.

This sequence joins TRBV5-1 and TRBJ1-5; 7 nucleotides align to TRBD1. V lost 4 bases and J lost 3; bases outside the gene matches: 7. This CDR3 contains 15 residues. Germline-derived CDR1 and CDR2 are SGHRS and YFSETQ. This CDR3 is CASSPGDSLNQPQHF. Here the CDR3 DNA reads TGCGCCAGCAGCCCGGGGGACAGCCTCAATCAGCCCCAGCATTTT.

The chain combines TRBV6-1 with TRBJ1-1, with D possibly matching TRBD1 (5 bases). The CDR3 runs to 12 residues. CDR1 is MNHNS, CDR2 SASEGT, per germline. Trimming took off 10 bases at V and 1 base at J, with 10 bases between the two ends. The CDR3 reads CATRQTNTEAFF. DNA for the CDR3: TGTGCCACAAGACAGACGAACACTGAAGCTTTCTTT.

The J gene is TRBJ1-2, the V gene TRBV28; 7 bases match TRBD1. Germline V gives CDR1 MDHEN, CDR2 SYDVKM. CDR3 length: 14 amino acids. The ends lost 6 bases at V and 3 bases at J; junction bases unmatched: 7. The CDR3: CASREQGRDYGYTF. The CDR3 DNA reads TGTGCCAGCAGGGAACAGGGGCGCGACTATGGCTACACCTTC.

In this sample, this clone turned up a few times. The rearrangement uses TRBV2 and TRBJ1-2; D is ambiguous. The ends were cut back, 4 bases at V and 0 bases at J, with 12 bases in the middle. CDR1 and CDR2 from the germline V gene are SNHLY and FYNNEI. The CDR3 sequence is 15 residues long. Written as DNA, the CDR3 is TGTGCCAGCAGTGCGGGAGGACTGCCTAACTATGGCTACACCTTC. This codes for CASSAGGLPNYGYTF.

The chain carries TRBV6-1 and TRBJ1-5; 7 bases fit TRBD1. The CDR3 covers 15 residues. J lost 7 bases, V lost 1 base, and 7 bases had no gene match. The germline gives CDR1 MNHNS, CDR2 SASEGT. The CDR3 is CASSEGKGAGQPQHF. The DNA for the CDR3 is TGTGCCAGCAGTGAAGGAAAGGGGGCGGGACAGCCCCAGCATTTT.

The chain carries TRBV18 and TRBJ1-6, with D maybe TRBD1 (5 bases). The V gene lost 4 bases and the J gene lost 0 bases, with 25 bases spanning the gap. Germline V gives CDR1 KGHSH, CDR2 LQKENI. The CDR3 runs to 21 residues. The CDR3 protein is CASSHDQPRQLNNSYNSPLHF. The CDR3 coding sequence is TGTGCCAGCTCACACGACCAACCCCGACAGCTTAATAACTCCTATAATTCACCCCTCCACTTT.

The chain carries TRBV19 and TRBJ2-1; 7 nucleotides agree with TRBD1. Germline V gene data show CDR1 as LNHDA and CDR2 as SQIVND (reference sequence). The CDR3 contains 17 residues. The V segment lost 0 bases and the J segment 5 bases; nucleotides outside the gene matches: 10. The DNA of the CDR3 is TGTGCCAGTAGTATAGATGGATTAACAGGGGCTCACAATGAGCAGTTCTTC. It encodes CASSIDGLTGAHNEQFF.

The chain is built from TRBV5-1 and TRBJ2-3; no clear D gene. The CDR3 is made up of 12 amino acids. Germline lookup yields CDR1 SGHRS and CDR2 YFSETQ. The ends were cut back, 5 bases at V and 0 bases at J, with 4 bases in the middle. The DNA of the CDR3 is TGCGCCAGCAGGGAGAGCACAGATACGCAGTATTTT. It codes for CASRESTDTQYF. The whole variable domain, remainder taken from reference TRBV5-1 and TRBJ2-3, is KAGVTQTPRYLIKTRGQQVTLSCSPISGHRSVSWYQQTPGQGLQFLFEYFSETQRNKGNFPGRFSGRQFSNSRSEMNVSTLELGDSALYLCASRESTDTQYFGPGTRLTVL.

This chain uses TRBV7-9 with TRBJ1-4, with D unclear. This CDR3 is 15 amino acids long. Germline assignment: CDR1 SEHNR and CDR2 FQNEAQ (reference sequence). V was trimmed by 5 bases and J by 0 bases, leaving 10 bases between them. CDR3 DNA: TGTGCCAGCAGCGAGCGCCTTACAACTAATGAAAAACTGTTTTTT. Translating it yields CASSERLTTNEKLFF.

V gene TRBV4-1 combines with J gene TRBJ2-2; no clear D. CDR1 and CDR2 from the germline V gene are MGHRA and YSYEKL. The CDR3 extends over 15 amino acids. The germline V and J ends were trimmed by 0 bases and 4 bases, with 9 bases remaining between them. CDR3 region: CASSQDPVITGELFF. In DNA form, the CDR3 reads TGCGCCAGCAGCCAAGATCCGGTAATCACCGGGGAGCTGTTTTTT.

The chain recombines TRBV5-1 with TRBJ2-1; 11 bases map to TRBD2. The J segment lost 7 bases and the V segment lost 0 bases, leaving 21 bases of the junction unmatched. Germline values: CDR1 SGHRS, CDR2 YFSETQ. This CDR3 has 21 residues. CDR3 region: CASSLVSTLAGGLPTFNEQFF. The CDR3 region has the DNA TGCGCCAGCAGCTTGGTCTCCACATTAGCGGGGGGGCTCCCCACCTTTAATGAGCAGTTCTTC.

The genes are TRBV27 and TRBJ1-2; the D is unclear. The CDR3 has 13 amino acids. Germline CDR1 is MNHEY and CDR2 is SMNVEV (reference sequence). Trimming took off 5 bases at V and 6 bases at J, with 13 bases between the two ends. The CDR3 is CASSPPGLDGYTF. DNA of the CDR3: TGTGCCAGCAGTCCCCCAGGTCTCGATGGCTACACCTTC.

This chain links TRBV9 with TRBJ1-4, with 7 bases aligning to TRBD1. CDR1 and CDR2 (germline): SGDLS, YYNGEE. The V and J ends lost 3 bases and 7 bases, in that order; junction bases with no gene match: 12. The CDR3 extends over 16 amino acids. The CDR3 DNA reads TGTGCCAGCAGCGGAGAATCCGGGACAGACCGTGAAAAACTGTTTTTT. Encoded protein: CASSGESGTDREKLFF.

V gene TRBV5-1 combines with J gene TRBJ1-4; D remains ambiguous. V shed 4 bases and J shed 0 bases, with 10 bases lying between them. CDR1 is SGHRS and CDR2 is YFSETQ in the germline V gene. There are 15 residues in the CDR3. The CDR3 reads CASSPEGATNEKLFF. The CDR3 DNA follows: TGCGCCAGCAGCCCGGAAGGAGCAACTAATGAAAAACTGTTTTTT. Looking up the rest from reference TRBV5-1 and TRBJ1-4 gives the full variable domain: KAGVTQTPRYLIKTRGQQVTLSCSPISGHRSVSWYQQTPGQGLQFLFEYFSETQRNKGNFPGRFSGRQFSNSRSEMNVSTLELGDSALYLCASSPEGATNEKLFFGSGTQLSVL.

V and J are TRBV20-1 and TRBJ1-1; no clear D gene. Germline V gives CDR1 DFQATT, CDR2 SNEGSKA (reference sequence). This CDR3 contains 11 residues. The CDR3 reads CAQRATTEAFF. For the CDR3, the DNA is TGCGCCCAAAGAGCGACTACTGAAGCTTTCTTT.

The chain carries TRBV10-3 and TRBJ1-2; the D is unclear. The CDR3 extends over 13 amino acids. V was shortened by 3 bases and J by 7 bases, with 12 bases between the two germline ends. Germline V gene sequence: CDR1 ENHRY, CDR2 SYGVKD. The CDR3 protein is CAISEDRVSGYTF. The CDR3 DNA is TGTGCCATCAGTGAAGATAGAGTTTCTGGCTACACCTTC.